The sequence of this TCR beta chain was determined in a study of Ad26.COV2.S vaccination and SARS-CoV-2 variants. In the study overall: Donor got 5x10^10 or 1x10^11 viral particles of Ad26.COV2.S.

Study findings and constraints: Substantial post-vaccination breadth of spike-specific CD8+ and CD4+ T cell responses was reported.

This clone has just a few counts. Its target is unknown. The length of the CDR3 is 12 residues. CDR1 LGHDT and CDR2 YNNKEL come from the germline V gene (reference sequence). V lost 2 bases and J lost 6, with 7 bases in between. Described treatment: 19 received Ad26.COV2.S at low or high dose, single or two shots; about 5 received placebo; per-sample allocation not given. After the first vaccine or placebo injection, samples were drawn on day 63. An 18-55-year-old adult in Boston served as donor. Using immunoSEQ multiplex PCR, the repertoire was profiled, and TCRdb retains in-frame clones only, with some absent. Found here are some 320,000 clones, around four fifths of them singletons; the top ten hold 2% to 2.5%.

This TCR was sampled from a person aged 18-60 years who received the Ad26.COV2.S COVID-19 vaccine or a placebo. The specimen was peripheral blood, collected in a trial of Ad26.COV2.S vaccine versus placebo. The chain uses TRBV3-1 (or the pseudogene TRBV3-2) and TRBJ1-1; D not resolved. The CDR3 nucleotides are TGTGCCAGCAGCCAATACCCGGCTGAAGCTTTCTTT. Amino acids: CASSQYPAEAFF.